This T cell receptor beta chain was sequenced for a study of T cells in localized non-small cell lung cancer. Measured with immunoSEQ multiplex PCR; TCRdb has only the in-frame clones, and not every one. The table records fewer than 20,000 clones, 90% of them present only once. As for this clone: Different DNA sequences within this sample yield the same CDR3.

Germline V gives CDR1 SGHRS, CDR2 YFSETQ. CDR3 size: 14 residues. The ends lost 3 bases at V and 9 bases at J; junction bases unmatched: 6. The rearrangement uses TRBV5-1 and TRBJ1-6, with TRBD1 matching over 7 bases. This TCR derives from a woman aged 35 to 75 with stage III lung adenocarcinoma. The sample in question was peripheral blood mononuclear cells, obtained before any cancer treatment. In DNA, the CDR3 is TGCGCCAGCAGCTCTAGGACAGGTTCTTCACCCCTCCACTTT. This sequence encodes CASSSRTGSSPLHF.